A selection of T cell receptor beta chains follows, all from one sample in a study of regulatory T cells in long-lasting Graves disease. TCRdb ran MiXCR on the multiplex PCR reads and lists one entry per CDR3 protein. The data show 400,000 to 500,000 distinct CDR3 sequences, about 15% seen once. The same specimen was also included in a second study, on T cells in Graves' hyperthyroidism and ophthalmopathy.

Sequencing used peripheral blood mononuclear cells (PBMCs), obtained at new diagnosis, from a patient treated with antithyroid drugs. These receptors were taken from a woman in her twenties or thirties with Graves disease. CDR3s include the opening cysteine and the closing phenylalanine or tryptophan. The order of the fields is CDR3 protein, CDR3 DNA, D gene, J gene, clone size, CDR3 length, V gene. D genes are given only for firm matches. Not all rows give a size; the values are once, few, many and, for expanded clones, a class.

CDR3: CASSDSGRRYNEQFF
DNA: TGTGCCAGCAGCGATAGCGGGAGAAGGTACAATGAGCAGTTCTTC
D: TRBD2
J: TRBJ2-1
size: .
length: 15
V: TRBV6-1

CDR3: CSAPDRRTYEQYF
DNA: TGCAGTGCTCCGGACAGGCGCACCTACGAGCAGTACTTC
D: TRBD1
J: TRBJ2-7
size: few
length: 13
V: TRBV20-1

CDR3: CASSQWLNTEAFF
DNA: TGTGCCAGCAGCCAATGGCTTAACACTGAAGCTTTCTTT
D: .
J: TRBJ1-1
size: many
length: 13
V: TRBV3-1

CDR3: CSVNLGRDYGYTF
DNA: TGCAGTGTGAATTTGGGCAGGGACTATGGCTACACCTTC
D: .
J: TRBJ1-2
size: many
length: 13
V: TRBV20-1

CDR3: CASSHHRTDTQYF
DNA: TGTGCCAGCAGCCATCATCGCACAGATACGCAGTATTTT
D: .
J: TRBJ2-3
size: many
length: 13
V: TRBV3-1

CDR3: CASSDGLAGEREQYF
DNA: TGTGCCAGCAGCGACGGACTAGCGGGAGAGCGCGAGCAGTACTTC
D: TRBD2
J: TRBJ2-7
size: .
length: 15
V: TRBV9

CDR3: CSASAGGAWQPQHF
DNA: TGCAGTGCTAGTGCAGGGGGCGCCTGGCAGCCCCAGCATTTT
D: TRBD1
J: TRBJ1-5
size: many
length: 14
V: TRBV20-1

CDR3: CASSPMGEIPQSDEQFF
DNA: TGTGCCAGCTCACCAATGGGTGAGATCCCACAATCGGATGAGCAGTTCTTC
D: .
J: TRBJ2-1
size: many
length: 17
V: TRBV18

CDR3: CSTRGVRSYEQYF
DNA: TGCAGTACCCGGGGGGTTAGGTCCTACGAGCAGTACTTC
D: TRBD2
J: TRBJ2-7
size: many
length: 13
V: TRBV20-1

CDR3: CATSDLLGTEAFF
DNA: TGTGCCACCAGTGATTTGCTGGGGACTGAAGCTTTCTTT
D: .
J: TRBJ1-1
size: .
length: 13
V: TRBV24-1

CDR3: CASSNDRADGYTF
DNA: TGTGCCAGCAGCAACGACAGGGCCGATGGCTACACCTTC
D: TRBD1
J: TRBJ1-2
size: few
length: 13
V: TRBV6-2/TRBV6-3

CDR3: CSAIPNPAGEAGELFF
DNA: TGCAGTGCGATCCCCAATCCAGCGGGAGAAGCCGGGGAGCTGTTTTTT
D: TRBD2
J: TRBJ2-2
size: .
length: 16
V: TRBV20-1

CDR3: CASSQAGMGTDTQYF
DNA: TGCGCCAGCAGCCAAGCGGGGATGGGGACAGATACGCAGTATTTT
D: .
J: TRBJ2-3
size: few
length: 15
V: TRBV4-1

CDR3: CSARDRLAGPDTQYF
DNA: TGCAGTGCTAGAGATAGACTAGCGGGACCAGATACGCAGTATTTT
D: TRBD2
J: TRBJ2-3
size: .
length: 15
V: TRBV20-1

CDR3: CASSSPTGENEQYF
DNA: TGTGCCAGCAGTTCCCCGACAGGGGAAAACGAGCAGTACTTC
D: TRBD1
J: TRBJ2-7
size: few
length: 14
V: TRBV6-5

CDR3: CAILSGTAIFSTDTQYF
DNA: TGTGCCATTCTTTCCGGGACAGCCATCTTTAGCACAGATACGCAGTATTTT
D: TRBD1
J: TRBJ2-3
size: .
length: 17
V: TRBV10-3

CDR3: CASSPMTGNQPQHF
DNA: TGTGCCAGCAGCCCTATGACGGGAAATCAGCCCCAGCATTTT
D: .
J: TRBJ1-5
size: many
length: 14
V: TRBV28

CDR3: CAWSGTGAQEQFF
DNA: TGTGCCTGGAGTGGGACAGGGGCGCAGGAGCAGTTCTTC
D: TRBD1
J: TRBJ2-1
size: .
length: 13
V: TRBV30

CDR3: CASSPPLQGDYYGYTF
DNA: TGCGCCAGCAGCCCTCCCCTTCAGGGGGATTACTATGGCTACACCTTC
D: TRBD1
J: TRBJ1-2
size: many
length: 16
V: TRBV4-1

CDR3: CASSWTVSTDTQYF
DNA: TGTGCCAGCAGTTGGACGGTTAGCACAGATACGCAGTATTTT
D: .
J: TRBJ2-3
size: many
length: 14
V: TRBV12-3/TRBV12-4

CDR3: CSAIHSILAREFF
DNA: TGCAGTGCTATCCACTCGATACTAGCAAGGGAGTTCTTC
D: .
J: TRBJ2-1
size: many
length: 13
V: TRBV20-1

CDR3: CAIRGKGIGGYTF
DNA: TGTGCCATCAGGGGGAAAGGAATCGGTGGCTACACCTTC
D: .
J: TRBJ1-2
size: .
length: 13
V: TRBV10-3

CDR3: CASSSTSGKNIQYF
DNA: TGTGCCAGCAGTTCGACTAGCGGCAAAAACATTCAGTACTTC
D: TRBD2
J: TRBJ2-4
size: many
length: 14
V: TRBV12-3/TRBV12-4

CDR3: CASSQGSGSRTSGNTIYF
DNA: TGCGCCAGCAGCCAAGGTTCGGGGTCTAGGACCTCTGGAAACACCATATATTTT
D: .
J: TRBJ1-3
size: .
length: 18
V: TRBV4-3

CDR3: CASSLDWGLEEETQYF
DNA: TGTGCCAGCAGCTTAGATTGGGGGCTTGAAGAGGAGACCCAGTACTTC
D: .
J: TRBJ2-5
size: few
length: 16
V: TRBV7-9

CDR3: CAWSEGVGYEQYF
DNA: TGTGCCTGGAGTGAGGGAGTAGGCTACGAGCAGTACTTC
D: .
J: TRBJ2-7
size: many
length: 13
V: TRBV30

CDR3: CASSLAGTPQQYF
DNA: TGCGCCAGCAGCTTGGCCGGGACTCCACAGCAGTACTTC
D: .
J: TRBJ2-7
size: few
length: 13
V: TRBV5-1

CDR3: CASTVWDSLGQPQHF
DNA: TGTGCCAGCACCGTATGGGACAGCTTGGGACAGCCCCAGCATTTT
D: TRBD1
J: TRBJ1-5
size: many
length: 15
V: TRBV12-3/TRBV12-4

CDR3: CASSPGTANLNYGYTF
DNA: TGTGCCAGCTCACCGGGGACAGCTAATTTAAACTATGGCTACACCTTC
D: TRBD1
J: TRBJ1-2
size: few
length: 16
V: TRBV18

CDR3: CASSTGQNGDEQFF
DNA: TGTGCCAGCAGCACGGGACAAAACGGGGATGAGCAGTTCTTC
D: .
J: TRBJ2-1
size: .
length: 14
V: TRBV28

CDR3: CSVATGTGFYGYTF
DNA: TGCAGCGTTGCGACCGGGACAGGCTTCTATGGCTACACCTTC
D: TRBD1
J: TRBJ1-2
size: few
length: 14
V: TRBV29-1

CDR3: CATRNQGTDTQYF
DNA: TGTGCCACCAGGAATCAGGGAACAGATACGCAGTATTTT
D: .
J: TRBJ2-3
size: many
length: 13
V: TRBV24-1

CDR3: CASSWGDLGEQFF
DNA: TGTGCCAGCAGTTGGGGGGACCTCGGTGAGCAGTTCTTC
D: .
J: TRBJ2-1
size: .
length: 13
V: TRBV27

CDR3: CASSFLTRQYSPSEAFF
DNA: TGTGCCAGCAGTTTTTTGACTCGACAGTACTCTCCAAGCGAAGCTTTCTTT
D: .
J: TRBJ1-1
size: many
length: 17
V: TRBV27

CDR3: CSASGLRVGEQFF
DNA: TGCAGTGCTAGTGGGTTAAGGGTTGGAGAGCAGTTCTTC
D: .
J: TRBJ2-1
size: .
length: 13
V: TRBV20-1

CDR3: CASSPIGTGELFF
DNA: TGTGCCAGCAGCCCCATAGGCACCGGGGAGCTGTTTTTT
D: .
J: TRBJ2-2
size: many
length: 13
V: TRBV6-1

CDR3: CASSYTGNDGYTF
DNA: TGTGCCAGCAGTTATACTGGGAACGATGGCTACACCTTC
D: .
J: TRBJ1-2
size: many
length: 13
V: TRBV6-2/TRBV6-3